The present entry profiles one T cell receptor (beta chain) with its context. The sample holds many counts of this clonotype. It lacks a known antigen. Within one base of it there is no much larger clone, and no base qualities were kept. These data come from a study of molecular identifiers for immune sequencing clone quantification (dated by TCRdb to 2016 to 2019). In terms of the full investigation: In a replicate experiment, RNA from around 20,000 or 100,000 naive CD8 T cells was split into five aliquots, four of which were sequenced. CD8 T cells were used in a methods study to benchmark molecular-identifier clustering-based TCR repertoire sequencing (MIDCIRS) and TCR RNA copy counting.

The library was produced with PCR. The sequencer listed for this sample is Illumina HiSeq 4000. Bulk TCR libraries were prepared as previously described, using TCR primers listed in Table S5. Total RNA was purified with the Qiagen AllPrep DNA/RNA kit. Before analysis, reads from multiple sequencing runs of one library were combined. The authors processed their data as follows. Reads were retained only if an exact TCR constant sequence was present, and the retained reads were trimmed to 150 nt and grouped according to their 12-nt molecular barcodes. Within each barcode group, reads were sub-clustered at a 15% Levenshtein threshold, and quality-weighted consensus sequences were built per RNA molecule. Non-functional sequences were filtered out, along with any lower-count sequence sitting one edit away from another sequence. On the basis of fitting two negative binomial distributions, barcode sub-clusters with fewer than 20% of the maximum read count were discarded. TCRdb reprocessed the public reads (quality trimming at Q25 with fastp, clone calling with MiXCR) and kept in-frame beta chains. A single entry per CDR3 protein holds the most common genes and DNA from its merged rows. The V and J calls reflect TCRdb's pipeline rather than the authors' work. The sample data list some 100,000 distinct CDR3 sequences, and 19% of these were observed just once. The ten largest clones represent about 0.85% of the sample.

Cut back by 3 bases and 0 bases, the V and J ends lie 9 bases apart. The CDR3 goes from the cysteine to the phenylalanine over 15 residues. Only the CDR3 part of the read is kept: 45 bases, read in frame from the first base. CDR1 and CDR2 were assigned from the germline V gene as KGHSH and LQKENI. Overall study outcomes, separate from this receptor: The sizes of highly expanded clones could end up underestimated when identical TCR molecules share a barcode. The naive libraries included spiked-in Jurkat TCR RNA (about nine copies' worth), and this Jurkat TCR RNA is not part of the donor repertoire. When barcode sub-clustering was not used, chimeric consensus sequences inflated TCR diversity, with chimeras reaching as high as 47%. Clones above 20 RNA copies held over 98% of molecules in CMV-specific effector cells but under 1% in naive cells. Even against a background of one million naive CD8 T cells, spiked-in Jurkat TCR RNA amounting to a single cell's worth was reported to be detectable. Modeling gave around 2.7 recovered TCR RNA copies per cell versus roughly 10 by digital PCR, implying roughly 30% capture efficiency.

Libraries of naive CD8 T cells were generated from about 21,000 to 970,000 sorted cells, with 10%, 30% or 50% of the purified RNA used. Naive CD8 T cells, defined as CD8+CD4-CCR7+CD45RA+, were FACS-sorted into RLT Plus buffer on a BD FACSAria II. To test detection sensitivity, Jurkat RNA equal to about nine TCR copies was added to samples of about 19,000-1,100,000 naive CD8 T cells. Enrichment of CD8 T cells was done with RosetteSep CD8+ T Cell Enrichment Cocktail plus Ficoll-Paque, and ACK red cell lysis came afterward. This TCR came from a human donor in good health. Some libraries in this study had Jurkat cell RNA spiked in. The sequenced material came from naive CD8+ T cells from blood, with Jurkat cell RNA spiked in. The cell subset or site tag for this specimen amounts to: FACS-sorted CD8+CD4-CCR7+CD45RA+ naive T cells. In this chain, TRBV18 is recombined with TRBJ1-3, with the D gene uncertain. The DNA sequence is as follows: TGTGCCAGCTCACCTTCAGTAAGCTCTGGAAACACCATATATTTT. Its translation is CASSPSVSSGNTIYF.